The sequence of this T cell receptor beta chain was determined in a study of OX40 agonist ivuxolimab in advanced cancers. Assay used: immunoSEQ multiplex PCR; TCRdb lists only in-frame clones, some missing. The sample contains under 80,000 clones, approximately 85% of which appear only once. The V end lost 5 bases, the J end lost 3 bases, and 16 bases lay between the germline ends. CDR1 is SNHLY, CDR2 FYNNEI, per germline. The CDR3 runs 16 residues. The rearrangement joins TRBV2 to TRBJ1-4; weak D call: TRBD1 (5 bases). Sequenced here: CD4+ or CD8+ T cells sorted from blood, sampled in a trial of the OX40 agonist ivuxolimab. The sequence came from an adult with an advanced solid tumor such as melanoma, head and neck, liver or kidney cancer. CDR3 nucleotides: TGTGCCAGCAGTTGGGACCCTGAGGCCTCTAATGAAAAACTGTTTTTT. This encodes CASSWDPEASNEKLFF.